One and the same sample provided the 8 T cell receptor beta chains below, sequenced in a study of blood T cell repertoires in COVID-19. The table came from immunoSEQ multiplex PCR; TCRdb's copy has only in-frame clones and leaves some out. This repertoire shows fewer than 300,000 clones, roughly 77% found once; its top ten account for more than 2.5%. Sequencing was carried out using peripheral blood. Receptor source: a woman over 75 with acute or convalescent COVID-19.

The CDR3 region has the DNA TGTGCCAGCAGCGATCGGACAGGGGGTGGCTACACCTTC. It translates to CASSDRTGGGYTF. The V and J genes are TRBV11-3 and TRBJ1-2, with 10 bases aligning to TRBD1. CDR1 and CDR2 from the germline V gene are SGHNT and YENEEA. CDR3 length equals 13 residues. J gave up 7 bases and V 5 bases, and 4 bases lay outside the gene matches.

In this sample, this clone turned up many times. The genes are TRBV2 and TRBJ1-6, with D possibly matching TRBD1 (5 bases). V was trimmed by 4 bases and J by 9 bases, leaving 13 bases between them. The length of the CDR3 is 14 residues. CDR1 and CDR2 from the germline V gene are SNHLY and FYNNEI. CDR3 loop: CASSGGRGTSPLHF. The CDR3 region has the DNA TGTGCCAGCAGTGGAGGAAGGGGAACTTCACCCCTCCACTTT.

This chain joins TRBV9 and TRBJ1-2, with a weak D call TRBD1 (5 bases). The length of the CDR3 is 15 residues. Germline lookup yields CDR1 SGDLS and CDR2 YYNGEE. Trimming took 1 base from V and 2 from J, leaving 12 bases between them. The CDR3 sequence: CASSVTERDNYGYTF. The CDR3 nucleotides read TGTGCCAGCAGCGTAACTGAGCGGGACAACTATGGCTACACCTTC.

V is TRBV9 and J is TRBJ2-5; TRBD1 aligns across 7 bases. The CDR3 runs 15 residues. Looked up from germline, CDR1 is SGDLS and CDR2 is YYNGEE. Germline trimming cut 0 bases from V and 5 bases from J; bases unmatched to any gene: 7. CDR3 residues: CASSVAGQVLETQYF. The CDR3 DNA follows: TGTGCCAGCAGCGTAGCTGGACAGGTCCTTGAGACCCAGTACTTC.

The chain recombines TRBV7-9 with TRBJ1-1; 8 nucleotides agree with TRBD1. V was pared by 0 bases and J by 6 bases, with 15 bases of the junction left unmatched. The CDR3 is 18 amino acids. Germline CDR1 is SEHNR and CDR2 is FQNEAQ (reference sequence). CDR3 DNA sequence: TGTGCCAGCAGCTTAGCACCGACAGGGGTCGATCGTGTGGCTGAAGCTTTCTTT. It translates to CASSLAPTGVDRVAEAFF.

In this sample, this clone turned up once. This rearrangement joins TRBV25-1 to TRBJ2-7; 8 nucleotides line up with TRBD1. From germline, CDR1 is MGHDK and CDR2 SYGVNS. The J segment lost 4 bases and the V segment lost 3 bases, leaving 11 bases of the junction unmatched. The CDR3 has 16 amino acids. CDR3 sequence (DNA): TGTGCCAGCAGTGAGAAGTCCGGGACAGGCCATTACGAGCAGTACTTC. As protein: CASSEKSGTGHYEQYF.

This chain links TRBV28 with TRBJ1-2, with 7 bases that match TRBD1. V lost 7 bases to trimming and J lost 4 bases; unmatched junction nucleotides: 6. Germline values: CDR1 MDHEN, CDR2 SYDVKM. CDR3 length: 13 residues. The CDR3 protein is CASTLGTVYGYTF. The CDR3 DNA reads TGTGCCAGCACCCTCGGGACAGTCTATGGCTACACCTTC.

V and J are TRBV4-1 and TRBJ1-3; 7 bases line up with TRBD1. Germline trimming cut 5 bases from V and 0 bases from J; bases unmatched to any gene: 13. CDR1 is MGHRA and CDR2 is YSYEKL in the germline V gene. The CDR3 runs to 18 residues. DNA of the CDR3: TGCGCCAGCAGCTCCCACCGGACAGGCGAGGGCTCTGGAAACACCATATATTTT. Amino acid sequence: CASSSHRTGEGSGNTIYF.